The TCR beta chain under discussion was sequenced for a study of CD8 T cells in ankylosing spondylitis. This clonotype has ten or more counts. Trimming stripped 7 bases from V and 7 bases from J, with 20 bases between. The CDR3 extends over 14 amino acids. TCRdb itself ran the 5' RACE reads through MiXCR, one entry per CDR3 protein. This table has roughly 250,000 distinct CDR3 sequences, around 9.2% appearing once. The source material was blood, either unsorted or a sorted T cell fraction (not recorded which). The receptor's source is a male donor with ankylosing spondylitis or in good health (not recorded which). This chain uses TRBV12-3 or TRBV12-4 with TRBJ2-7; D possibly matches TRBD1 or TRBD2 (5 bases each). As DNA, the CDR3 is TGTGCCAGCACCCCAGGTCAGGGTGGCGGGGAGCAGTACTTC. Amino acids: CASTPGQGGGEQYF.